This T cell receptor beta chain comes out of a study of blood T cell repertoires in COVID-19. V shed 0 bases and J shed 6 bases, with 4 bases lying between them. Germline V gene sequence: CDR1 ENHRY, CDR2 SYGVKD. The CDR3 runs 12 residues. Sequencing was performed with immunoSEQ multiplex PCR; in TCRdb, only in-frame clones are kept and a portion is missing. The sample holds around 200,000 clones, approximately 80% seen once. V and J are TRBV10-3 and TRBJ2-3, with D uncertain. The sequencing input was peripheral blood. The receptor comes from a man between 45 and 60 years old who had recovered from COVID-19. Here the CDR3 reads CAISESLDTQYF. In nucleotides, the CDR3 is TGTGCCATCAGTGAGTCCTTGGATACGCAGTATTTT.